The sequence of this TCR beta chain was determined in a study of T cell repertoires in cytomegalovirus infection. Study summary: From public TCR beta signatures came an indication of both CMV infection and matching HLA type.

TCRdb called the reads again in MiXCR, with one record for every CDR3 protein. This table holds about 310,000 distinct CDR3 sequences, around 25% found once. This clonotype has a count of ten or more. The antigen remains undetermined. Findings of the study overall: Cumulative public TCR beta family frequency identified CMV carriers with the relevant HLA. HLA-C-restricted, CMV-specific TCR beta clonotypes were dominant ex vivo.

Per the germline V gene, CDR1 is SGHVS and CDR2 is FQNEAQ. Trimming pared 1 base from V and 6 bases from J, leaving 13 bases between. The CDR3 spans 15 residues. This receptor was taken from a human donor in good health (CMV status not recorded). Some clones in this sample may be carry-over from other donors' samples. This chain uses TRBV7-8 with TRBJ2-1; TRBD1 or TRBD2 may be the D gene (5 bases each). Sequences were derived from cultured PBMCs, sampled from culture after CMV antigen stimulation. CDR3 DNA sequence: TGTGCCAGCAGCTTAGTGAGCGGACACGGCAATGAGCAGTTCTTC. Translation: CASSLVSGHGNEQFF.